The source of this T cell receptor (beta chain) is a study of neoadjuvant nivolumab and ipilimumab in lung cancer. Study-wide findings and caveats: TCR receptors were sequenced in few samples. Resected tumors had greater TCR richness and clonality than uninvolved lung. Pretherapy blood TCR richness correlated positively with resected tumor richness. From pretherapy to surgery, tumor richness and clonality rose with dual therapy.

V dropped 6 bases and J dropped 4; count of bases not matched to a gene: 10. The germline V gene has CDR1 SQVTM and CDR2 ANQGSEA. The CDR3 sequence is 14 residues long. This table comes from immunoSEQ multiplex PCR, and its TCRdb copy is limited to in-frame clones, with some not included. The sample has tens of thousands of clones, about nine tenths seen once; the top ten hold roughly 4.5%. Of note for this clone: What it binds is not known.

The chain carries TRBV29-1 and TRBJ1-1; 8 bases fit TRBD1. The starting material was peripheral blood, obtained after neoadjuvant nivolumab, alone or with ipilimumab, at or shortly before surgery. The sequence was obtained from an adult with non-small cell lung cancer. CDR3 DNA: TGCAGCGTGGCCCACAGGGGGAGGAGCACTGAAGCTTTCTTT. Translated, it gives CSVAHRGRSTEAFF.